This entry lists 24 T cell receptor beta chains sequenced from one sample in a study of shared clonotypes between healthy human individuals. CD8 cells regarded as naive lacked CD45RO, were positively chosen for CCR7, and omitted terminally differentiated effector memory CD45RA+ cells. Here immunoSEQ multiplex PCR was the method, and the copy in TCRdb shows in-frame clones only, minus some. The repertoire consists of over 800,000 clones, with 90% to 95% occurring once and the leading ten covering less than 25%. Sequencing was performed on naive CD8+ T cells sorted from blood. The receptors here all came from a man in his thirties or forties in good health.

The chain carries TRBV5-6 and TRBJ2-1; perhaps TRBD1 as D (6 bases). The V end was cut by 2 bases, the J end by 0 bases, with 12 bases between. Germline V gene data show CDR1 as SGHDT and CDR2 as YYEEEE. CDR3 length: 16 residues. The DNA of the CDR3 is TGTGCCAGCAGCTTCCCCGACAGGAGCTCCTACAATGAGCAGTTCTTC. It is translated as CASSFPDRSSYNEQFF.

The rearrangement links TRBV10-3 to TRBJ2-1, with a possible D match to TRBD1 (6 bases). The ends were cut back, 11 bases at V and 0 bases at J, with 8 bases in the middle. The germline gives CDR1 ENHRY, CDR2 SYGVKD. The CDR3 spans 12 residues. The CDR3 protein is CAGGNSYNEQFF. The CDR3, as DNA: TGTGCCGGGGGCAACTCCTACAATGAGCAGTTCTTC.

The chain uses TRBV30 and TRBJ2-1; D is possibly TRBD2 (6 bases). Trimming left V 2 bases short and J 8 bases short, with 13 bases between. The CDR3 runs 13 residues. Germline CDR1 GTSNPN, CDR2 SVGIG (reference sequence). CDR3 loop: CAWSTGVVDEQFF. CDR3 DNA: TGTGCCTGGAGTACGGGAGTGGTCGATGAGCAGTTCTTC.

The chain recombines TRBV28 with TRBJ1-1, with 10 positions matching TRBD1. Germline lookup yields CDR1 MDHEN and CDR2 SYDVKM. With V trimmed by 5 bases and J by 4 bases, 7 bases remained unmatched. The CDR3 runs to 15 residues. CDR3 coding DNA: TGTGCCAGCAGTCAACCGGGACAGGGGATCACTGAAGCTTTCTTT. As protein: CASSQPGQGITEAFF.

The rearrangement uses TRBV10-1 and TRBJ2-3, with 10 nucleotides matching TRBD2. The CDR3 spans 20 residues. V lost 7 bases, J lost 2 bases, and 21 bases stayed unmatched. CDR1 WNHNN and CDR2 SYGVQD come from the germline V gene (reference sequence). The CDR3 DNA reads TGCGCCAGCAACCTTGTCTTTACGGGTCTAGCGGGGGTGATCACAGATACGCAGTATTTT. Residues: CASNLVFTGLAGVITDTQYF.

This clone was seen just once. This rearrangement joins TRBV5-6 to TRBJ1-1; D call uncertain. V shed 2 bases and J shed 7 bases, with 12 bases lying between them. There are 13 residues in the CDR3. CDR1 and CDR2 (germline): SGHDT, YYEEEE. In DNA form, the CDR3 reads TGTGCCAGCAGCTTCACGGGGTTCAGTGAAGCTTTCTTT. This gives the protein CASSFTGFSEAFF.

The CDR3 loop is CASSLGTGAVDEQFF. The CDR3 DNA follows: TGTGCCAGCAGCTTAGGTACGGGAGCTGTGGATGAGCAGTTCTTC. The rearrangement links TRBV13 to TRBJ2-1, with D perhaps matching TRBD2 (6 bases). There are 15 residues in the CDR3. V was shortened by 0 bases and J by 8 bases, with 14 bases between the two germline ends. The germline V gene encodes CDR1 PRHDT and CDR2 FYEKMQ (reference sequence).

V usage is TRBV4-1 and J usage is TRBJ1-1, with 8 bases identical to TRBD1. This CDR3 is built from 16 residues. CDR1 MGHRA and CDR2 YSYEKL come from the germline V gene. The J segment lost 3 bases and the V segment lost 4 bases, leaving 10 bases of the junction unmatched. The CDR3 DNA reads TGCGCCAGCAGCCCCCAGGGGGCGCAAGGGGACACTGAAGCTTTCTTT. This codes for CASSPQGAQGDTEAFF.

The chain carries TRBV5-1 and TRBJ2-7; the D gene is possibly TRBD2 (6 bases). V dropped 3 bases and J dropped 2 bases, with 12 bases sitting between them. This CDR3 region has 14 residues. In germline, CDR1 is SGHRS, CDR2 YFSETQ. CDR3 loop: CASSSAGKTYEQYF. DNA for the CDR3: TGCGCCAGCAGCTCGGCGGGGAAGACCTACGAGCAGTACTTC.

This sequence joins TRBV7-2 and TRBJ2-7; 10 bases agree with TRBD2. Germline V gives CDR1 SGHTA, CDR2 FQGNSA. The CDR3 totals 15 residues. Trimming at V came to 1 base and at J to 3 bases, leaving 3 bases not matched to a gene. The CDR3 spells CASSLGAGGLYEQYF. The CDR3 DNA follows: TGTGCCAGCAGCTTAGGAGCGGGAGGGCTCTACGAGCAGTACTTC.

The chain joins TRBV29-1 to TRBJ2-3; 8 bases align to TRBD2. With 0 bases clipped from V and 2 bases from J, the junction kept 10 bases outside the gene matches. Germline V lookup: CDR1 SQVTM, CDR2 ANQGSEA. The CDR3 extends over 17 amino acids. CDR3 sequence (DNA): TGCAGCGTTGAAGATGATAATAGCGGGATATCCACAGATACGCAGTATTTT. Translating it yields CSVEDDNSGISTDTQYF.

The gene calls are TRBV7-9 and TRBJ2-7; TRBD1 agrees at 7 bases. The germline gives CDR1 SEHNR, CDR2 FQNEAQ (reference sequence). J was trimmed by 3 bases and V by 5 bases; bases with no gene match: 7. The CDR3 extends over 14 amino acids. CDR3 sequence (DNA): TGTGCCAGCAGCCACCGGGACAGAAACTACGAGCAGTACTTC. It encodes CASSHRDRNYEQYF.

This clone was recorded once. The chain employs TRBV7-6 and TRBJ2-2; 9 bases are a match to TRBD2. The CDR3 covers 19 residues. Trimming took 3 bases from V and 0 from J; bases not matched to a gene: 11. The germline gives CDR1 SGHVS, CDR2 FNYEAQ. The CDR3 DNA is TGTGCCAGCAGCTTTAAGGGCCTAGCGGGATTCGCGAACACCGGGGAGCTGTTTTTT. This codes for CASSFKGLAGFANTGELFF.

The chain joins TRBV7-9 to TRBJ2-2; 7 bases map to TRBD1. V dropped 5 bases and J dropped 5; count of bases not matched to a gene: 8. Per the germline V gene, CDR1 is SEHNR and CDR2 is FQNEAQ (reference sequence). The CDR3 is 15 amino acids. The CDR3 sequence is CASSGRDSSTGELFF. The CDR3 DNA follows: TGTGCCAGCAGCGGCCGGGACAGCTCAACCGGGGAGCTGTTTTTT.

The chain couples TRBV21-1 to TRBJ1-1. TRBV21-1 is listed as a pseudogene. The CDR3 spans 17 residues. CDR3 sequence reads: CASSNTGLVGFDTEAFF. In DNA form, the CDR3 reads TGTGCCAGCAGCAACACGGGATTGGTGGGGTTTGACACTGAAGCTTTCTTT.

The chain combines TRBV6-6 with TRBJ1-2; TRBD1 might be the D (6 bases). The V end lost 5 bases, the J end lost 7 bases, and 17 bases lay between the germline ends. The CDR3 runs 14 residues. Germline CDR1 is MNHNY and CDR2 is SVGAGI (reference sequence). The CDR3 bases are TGTGCCAGCAGTACCGACTGGGAAGGGGGTGGCTACACCTTC. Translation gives CASSTDWEGGGYTF.

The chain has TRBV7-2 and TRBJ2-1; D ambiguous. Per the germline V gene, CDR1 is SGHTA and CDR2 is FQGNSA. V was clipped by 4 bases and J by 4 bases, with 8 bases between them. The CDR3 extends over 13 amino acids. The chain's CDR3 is CASSYDWYNEQFF. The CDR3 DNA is TGTGCCAGCAGCTATGACTGGTACAATGAGCAGTTCTTC.

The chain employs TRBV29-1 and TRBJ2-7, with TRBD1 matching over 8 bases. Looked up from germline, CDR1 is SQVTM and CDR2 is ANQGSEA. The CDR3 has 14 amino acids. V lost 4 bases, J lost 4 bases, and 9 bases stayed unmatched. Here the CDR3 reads CSVAGQGARYEQYF. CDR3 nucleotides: TGCAGCGTTGCTGGGCAGGGGGCCAGATACGAGCAGTACTTC.

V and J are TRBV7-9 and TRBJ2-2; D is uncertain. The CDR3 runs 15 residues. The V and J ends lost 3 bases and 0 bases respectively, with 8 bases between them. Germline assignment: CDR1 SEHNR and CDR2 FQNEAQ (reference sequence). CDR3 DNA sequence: TGTGCCAGCAGCTTTCAAGCGACGAACACCGGGGAGCTGTTTTTT. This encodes CASSFQATNTGELFF.

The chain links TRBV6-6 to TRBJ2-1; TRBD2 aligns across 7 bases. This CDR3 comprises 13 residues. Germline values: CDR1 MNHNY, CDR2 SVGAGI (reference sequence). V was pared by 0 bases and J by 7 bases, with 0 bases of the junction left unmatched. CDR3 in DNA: TGTGCCAGCAGTTACTCGCGGGGGAATGAGCAGTTCTTC. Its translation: CASSYSRGNEQFF.

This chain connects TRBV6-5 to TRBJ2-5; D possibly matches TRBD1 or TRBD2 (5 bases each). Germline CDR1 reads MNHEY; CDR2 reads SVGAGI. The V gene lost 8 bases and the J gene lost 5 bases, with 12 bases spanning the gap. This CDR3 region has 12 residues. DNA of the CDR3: TGTGCCAGCCGGAGTAGGGACGAGACCCAGTACTTC. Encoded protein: CASRSRDETQYF.

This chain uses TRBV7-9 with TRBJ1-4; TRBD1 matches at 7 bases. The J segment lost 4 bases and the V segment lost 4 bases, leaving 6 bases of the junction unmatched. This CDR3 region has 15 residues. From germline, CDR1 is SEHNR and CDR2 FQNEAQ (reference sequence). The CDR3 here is CASSSRQGGNEKLFF. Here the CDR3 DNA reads TGTGCCAGCAGCTCCCGACAGGGAGGTAATGAAAAACTGTTTTTT.

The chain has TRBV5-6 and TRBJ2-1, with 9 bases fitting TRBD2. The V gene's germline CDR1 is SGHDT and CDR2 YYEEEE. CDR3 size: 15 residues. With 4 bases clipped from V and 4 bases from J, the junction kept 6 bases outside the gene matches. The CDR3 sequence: CASSIAGVGYNEQFF. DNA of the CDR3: TGTGCCAGCAGCATAGCGGGAGTCGGTTACAATGAGCAGTTCTTC.

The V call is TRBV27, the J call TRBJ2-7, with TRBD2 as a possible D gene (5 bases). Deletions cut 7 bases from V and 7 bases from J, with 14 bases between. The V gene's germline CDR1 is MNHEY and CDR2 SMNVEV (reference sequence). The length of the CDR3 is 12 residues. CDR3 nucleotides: TGTGCCAGCATGGGAGTCCTTAGGGAGCAGTACTTC. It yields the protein CASMGVLREQYF.